This T cell receptor (beta chain) was documented in a study of immune cell composition in non-small cell lung cancer. Notes on the study in general: Tumour-associated clones >0.5% occurred in approximately 34% of adenocarcinomas, less than 80% of squamous. Squamous lung tumours showed higher top 10 clone scores and clonality than adenocarcinomas. Smoking pack-years did not significantly correlate with tumour TCR-beta clonality.

Genomic DNA came from frozen unsorted single-cell suspensions. This clone was picked up a small number of times. The target antigen is unknown. The CDR3 has 17 residues. Per the germline V gene, CDR1 is KGHSH and CDR2 is LQKENI. V trimming: 2 bases; J trimming: 2 bases; junction bases outside the gene matches: 3. Some clones are missing from TCRdb's copy, which holds only in-frame ones; the method was immunoSEQ multiplex PCR. The profile shows about 7,600 clones, about 73% of them singletons. The sequenced sample consisted of lung tumor tissue. The TCR sequence derives from a human donor with non-small cell lung cancer. V gene TRBV18 combines with J gene TRBJ2-6; 10 bases fit TRBD1. Here the CDR3 reads CASSPSGTGAGANVLTF. CDR3 DNA sequence: TGTGCCAGCTCACCATCCGGGACAGGGGCTGGGGCCAACGTCCTGACTTTC. Using reference TRBV18 and TRBJ2-6 for the parts outside the CDR3, the full variable domain is NAGVMQNPRHLVRRRGQEARLRCSPMKGHSHVYWYRQLPEEGLKFMVYLQKENIIDESGMPKERFSAEFPKEGPSILRIQQVVRGDSAAYFCASSPSGTGAGANVLTFGAGSRLTVL.